These 2 T cell receptor beta chains share one sample of origin, sequenced in a study of blood T cells in healthy people across ages. The second PCR ran about 6 to 12 cycles with a sample-barcoded 5' primer and J-beta primers. MiXCR, run by TCRdb on the 5' RACE reads, gives a single entry per CDR3 protein. The data show about 1.6 million distinct CDR3 sequences, roughly a third seen once. Material for sequencing was blood. Receptors originate from a woman aged 25 to 39 in good health.

In this sample, this clonotype turned up a few times. The V and J genes are TRBV11-2 and TRBJ1-6, with D unresolved. Trimming stripped 1 base from V and 5 bases from J, with 12 bases between. Germline CDR1 SGHAT, CDR2 FQNNGV. The CDR3 totals 16 residues. The chain's CDR3 is CASSLVGYRDNSPLHF. CDR3 bases: TGTGCCAGCAGCTTAGTTGGGTACCGAGATAATTCACCCCTCCACTTT.

The chain couples TRBV9 to TRBJ1-6, with D uncertain. The V and J ends lost 0 bases and 12 bases respectively, with 10 bases between them. CDR3 length: 13 residues. Germline CDR1 SGDLS, CDR2 YYNGEE. The CDR3: CASSVAIAGPLHF. Here the CDR3 DNA reads TGTGCCAGCAGCGTAGCGATCGCCGGACCCCTCCACTTT.